This T cell receptor (beta chain) emerged from a study of CD4 T cells in relation to SARS-CoV-2 and coronaviruses (TCRdb year 2021). Notes on the research overall: In the ViraFEST assay, PBMCs were cultured with antigen for roughly ten days, after which TCR beta CDR3s were sequenced to identify antigen-specific clonal expansions. The negative reference condition was either a culture with an HIV-1 Nef peptide pool or a culture with no peptide. Memory CD4+ T cell crossreactivity between SARS-CoV-2 and common cold coronavirus spike proteins was assessed at the TCR clonotype level in the study. Samples from a few pre-COVID donors and the naive versus memory experiments were sequenced with the Adaptive Biotechnologies TCR-sequencing kit; other data were Illumina-based. A different TCR-beta assay, based on Illumina, was used to sequence expansion assays from other donors in the study. Shared crossreactive spike epitopes were mapped to their HLA restriction using patient-derived lymphoblastoid cell lines.

Library construction relied on the immunoSEQ multiplex PCR assay. Turning to the authors' computational methods: During preprocessing, nonproductive sequences were discarded, as were any CDR3s that did not begin with C, did not end with F or W, or were shorter than 7 amino acids. The MANAFEST web app was used to call antigen-specific clonotypes on the basis of expansion compared with the reference and with other culture wells. A clone was considered positive if significant expansion relative to the reference culture was observed in 2 of 3 replicate wells at an FDR below 0.05. A further requirement for positive clones was significant expansion compared with all other tandem wells, along with an odds ratio above 5. CDR3 homology was measured as pairwise Levenshtein distance, computed with the stringdist R package after trimming three terminal residues from each end. In TCRdb, the immuneACCESS table is reduced to in-frame sequences with V and J assigned. These tables do not hold every clone; where another copy was compared, an unresolved V gene accounts for under half, and the others remain unexplained. From that table come the V and J calls and clone size; the DNA was used to work out D and trimming. The table for this sample lists 15,000 to 20,000 clones; around three quarters of them were counted only once. About 30% of the sample goes to the ten largest clones.

CD4+ T cells from unexposed donors were collected before the COVID-19 pandemic (2011-2018). After about 10 days of culture, CD4+ T cells were isolated with the EasySep CD4+ T cell isolation kit. Unexposed donor CD4+ T cells were tested for reactivity to SARS-CoV-2 S and N and four common cold coronavirus spike pools, as cell number allowed. Two million PBMCs per well were cultured in IMDM with around 5% human AB serum and approximately 10 IU/ml IL-2. Half of the culture medium was replaced with fresh IL-2-containing medium on days 3 and 7. Each peptide culture condition was generally run in triplicate replicate wells. The leukapheresis product for the unexposed donors was obtained through commercial purchase. Ficoll-Paque PLUS gradient centrifugation was used to isolate PBMCs from either whole blood or leukapheresis product. PBMCs were either cryopreserved at -140°C or used fresh in the expansion assay. The QIAamp Micro DNA Kit was used to extract genomic DNA from the CD4+ T cells.

As concerns this clone: The clone's antigen remains unknown. Per-nucleotide qualities are absent, and no much larger clonotype sits a single base away.

V is pared back by 4 bases and J by 0 bases, with 10 bases lying between the germline termini. Reading from cysteine to phenylalanine, the CDR3 counts 15 amino acids. Just CDR3 DNA is preserved here, 45 bases in frame from base 1. The germline V gene gives CDR1 as KGHSH and CDR2 as LQKENI. What the study reported, not specific to this receptor: Since the crossreactivity analysis centred on spike protein, crossreactivity against other viral proteins was not assessed. Memory CD4+ clonotypes crossrecognizing SARS-CoV-2 and at least one common cold coronavirus spike were found in around 59% of donors. Crossreactive clones showed significantly weaker SARS-CoV-2-driven expansion than monoreactive clones, consistent with antigenic imprinting. The study was constrained by small numbers of patients and of tested TCRs. Because no donor provided both pre-pandemic and post-infection samples, tracing the source of pre-existing responses was limited.

The rearranged chain carries TRBV18 and TRBJ1-5; the D gene is perhaps TRBD1, on 5 matching bases. Sequenced: CD4+ T cells from PBMCs, cultured in vitro. This sequence originates from a human donor in good health. The CDR3 reads as follows: CASSRSGDSNQPQHF. The nucleotides read TGTGCCAGCTCACGGTCGGGGGATAGCAATCAGCCCCAGCATTTT.